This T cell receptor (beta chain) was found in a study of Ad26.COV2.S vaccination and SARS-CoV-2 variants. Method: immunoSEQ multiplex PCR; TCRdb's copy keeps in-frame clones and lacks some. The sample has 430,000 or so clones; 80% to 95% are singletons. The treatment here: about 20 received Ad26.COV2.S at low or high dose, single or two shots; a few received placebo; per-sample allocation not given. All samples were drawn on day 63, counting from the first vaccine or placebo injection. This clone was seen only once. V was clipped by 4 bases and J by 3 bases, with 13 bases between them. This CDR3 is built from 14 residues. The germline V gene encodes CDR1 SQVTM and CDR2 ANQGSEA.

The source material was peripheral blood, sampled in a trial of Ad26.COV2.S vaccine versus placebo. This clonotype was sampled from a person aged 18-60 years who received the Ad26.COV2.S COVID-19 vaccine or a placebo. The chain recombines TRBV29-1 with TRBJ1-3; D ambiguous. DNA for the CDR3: TGCAGCGTTGCGGGTGGCCTTGATGGAAACACCATATATTTT. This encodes CSVAGGLDGNTIYF.